This T cell receptor (beta chain) appears in the sequencing data of a study of shared clonotypes between healthy human individuals. Naive CD8 isolation took CD45RO-negative cells positively selected for CCR7 and excluded terminally differentiated effector memory CD45RA+ cells. Free of recent acute infections or vaccinations, the donors were healthy HIV-negative adults. Caucasian adults residing in Nashville, Tennessee made up all the donors. Tens of thousands of T cell genomes (around 190 ng DNA) went into each sorted-subset replicate. Original processing methods: Filtering differed because ImmunoSEQ produced junction-only sequences that carried no quality scores. Using immunoSEQ multiplex PCR, the repertoire was profiled, and TCRdb retains in-frame clones only, with some absent. D and trimming were read from the DNA, whereas the V and J calls and clone size are those reported in that table. This sample has around 2,000,000 clones, with about 95% found just once.

V dropped 2 bases and J dropped 6 bases, with 2 bases sitting between them. Germline lookup yields CDR1 SGHDT and CDR2 YYEEEE. The length of the CDR3 is 11 residues. For this clone: Other DNA sequences in the sample encode the same CDR3.

The sequenced sample consisted of naive CD8+ T cells sorted from blood. This sequence joins TRBV5-6 and TRBJ2-2; D uncertain. The origin of this receptor is a man aged 18 to 30 in good health. DNA for the CDR3: TGTGCCAGCAGCTTCGCCGGGGAGCTGTTTTTT. Residues: CASSFAGELFF.